The table lists the clone carrying this T cell receptor beta chain with many counts. This entry belongs to a study of T cells of healthy individuals. In TCRdb, the 5' RACE reads were re-called with MiXCR into one record per CDR3 protein. The table includes about 53,000 distinct CDR3 sequences, roughly 14% detected once. This CDR3 contains 17 residues. Germline loops: CDR1 SGHVS, CDR2 FQNEAQ. V lost 6 bases, J lost 1 base, and 20 bases lay in between. This receptor was identified in a human donor in good health. V gene TRBV7-8 combines with J gene TRBJ2-3; D might be TRBD1 or TRBD2, each matching 6 bases. CDR3 region: CASSPARFRGGTDTQYF. CDR3 sequence (DNA): TGTGCCAGCAGTCCCGCCCGTTTTAGGGGGGGCACAGATACGCAGTATTTT.